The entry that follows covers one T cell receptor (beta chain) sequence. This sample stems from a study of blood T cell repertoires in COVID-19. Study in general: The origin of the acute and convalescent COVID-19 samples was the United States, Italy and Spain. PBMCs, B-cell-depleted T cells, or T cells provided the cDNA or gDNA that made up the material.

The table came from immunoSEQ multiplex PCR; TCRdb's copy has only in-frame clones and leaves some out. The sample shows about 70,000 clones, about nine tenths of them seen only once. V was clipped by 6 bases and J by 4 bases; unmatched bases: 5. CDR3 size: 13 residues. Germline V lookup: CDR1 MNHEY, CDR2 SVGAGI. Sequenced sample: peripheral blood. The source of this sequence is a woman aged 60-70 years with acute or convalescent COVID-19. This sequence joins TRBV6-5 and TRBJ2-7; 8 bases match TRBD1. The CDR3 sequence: CASRQGASYEQYF. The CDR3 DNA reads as TGTGCCAGCAGGCAGGGGGCTTCTTACGAGCAGTACTTC.